This TCR beta chain appears in the sequencing data of a study of blood T cell repertoires in COVID-19. Whole-study context: Samples taken during acute and convalescent COVID-19 were collected in the United States, Italy and Spain.

The germline V and J ends were trimmed by 3 bases and 3 bases, with 9 bases remaining between them. Germline CDR1 and CDR2: GTSNPN and SVGIG (reference sequence). The CDR3 is 13 amino acids. Original data processing: Amplification of reference gene primers was used by the study to estimate nucleated cell counts. Using immunoSEQ multiplex PCR, the repertoire was profiled, and TCRdb retains in-frame clones only, with some absent. That table gives V, J and clone size, and the DNA gave D and trimming. The data hold fewer than 200,000 clones, with about four fifths observed a single time. The chain is built from TRBV30 and TRBJ1-5; D unresolved. The origin of this receptor is an elderly woman with acute or convalescent COVID-19. The specimen sequenced was peripheral blood. CDR3 loop: CAWSLGINQPQHF. CDR3 sequence (DNA): TGTGCCTGGAGCCTGGGCATCAATCAGCCCCAGCATTTT.